The text below deals with one TCR beta chain. Its antigen is undetermined. With 4 bases removed from V and 3 bases from J, the gap between germline ends came to 22 bases. This CDR3 has 17 residues. From germline, CDR1 is SGHTS and CDR2 YDEGEE. The sample belongs to a study of T cell responses to AZD1222 COVID-19 vaccine. Clones were read by immunoSEQ multiplex PCR, and TCRdb kept only the in-frame ones, dropping some. The data contain about 130,000 clones, 91% of them singletons. Study-wide points: Baseline seropositives among AZD1222 recipients totaled only 5 to 7.

The rearrangement joins TRBV5-8 to TRBJ1-1; possible D gene TRBD1, 6 bases. The specimen comprised peripheral blood, sampled on day 0 of AZD1222 vaccination. This clonotype originated in an adult in good health. In nucleotides, the CDR3 is TGTGCCAGCAGCCAACGGAAATGGGGGACACGGCACACTGAAGCTTTCTTT. The encoded protein is CASSQRKWGTRHTEAFF. The variable domain in full, completed from reference TRBV5-8 and TRBJ1-1, reads EAGVTQSPTHLIKTRGQQATLRCSPISGHTSVYWYQQALGLGLQFLLWYDEGEERNRGNFPPRFSGRQFPNYSSELNVNALELEDSALYLCASSQRKWGTRHTEAFFGQGTRLTVV.